Presented here are 10 T cell receptor beta chains from one specimen sequenced in a study of shared clonotypes between healthy human individuals. In the naive CD8 group, cells lacked CD45RO and were positively selected for CCR7, so terminally differentiated effector memory CD45RA+ cells were left out. Profiled with immunoSEQ multiplex PCR; TCRdb holds only in-frame clones, not every one. The sample includes about 820,000 clones, over 90% of them seen just once. The sequencing input was naive CD8+ T cells sorted from blood. The receptors originated from a man in his thirties or forties in good health.

The rearrangement uses TRBV19 and TRBJ2-7, with D possibly being TRBD2 (6 bases). V was trimmed by 1 base and J by 3 bases, leaving 16 bases between them. The V gene's germline CDR1 is LNHDA and CDR2 SQIVND (reference sequence). The CDR3 sequence is 16 residues long. The CDR3 sequence is CASSIGWRVGSYEQYF. DNA of the CDR3: TGTGCCAGTAGTATAGGTTGGAGGGTAGGGAGCTACGAGCAGTACTTC. Together with reference TRBV19 and TRBJ2-7, the CDR3 gives the full variable domain: DGGITQSPKYLFRKEGQNVTLSCEQNLNHDAMYWYRQDPGQGLRLIYYSQIVNDFQKGDIAEGYSVSREKKESFPLTVTSAQKNPTAFYLCASSIGWRVGSYEQYFGPGTRLTVT.

The genes are TRBV7-9 and TRBJ1-2; 8 bases agree with TRBD1. V dropped 5 bases and J dropped 2; count of bases not matched to a gene: 10. The CDR3 is made up of 16 amino acids. In germline, CDR1 is SEHNR, CDR2 FQNEAQ (reference sequence). The CDR3, as DNA: TGTGCCAGCAGCACCGGCAGGGGGCCCATGAACTATGGCTACACCTTC. Its translation is CASSTGRGPMNYGYTF.

V gene TRBV7-9 combines with J gene TRBJ2-1; 9 nucleotides match TRBD2. Germline V lookup: CDR1 SEHNR, CDR2 FQNEAQ (reference sequence). The CDR3 is made up of 15 amino acids. The V segment lost 8 bases and the J segment 0 bases; nucleotides outside the gene matches: 5. CDR3 in DNA: TGTGCCAGCGCTCTAGCGGGGCGCTCCTACAATGAGCAGTTCTTC. This encodes CASALAGRSYNEQFF.

Of note for this clone: A much larger clone differs by one base, so this may be a read error. The V gene is TRBV4-3, the J gene TRBJ1-5; D is ambiguous. The germline V and J ends were trimmed by 0 bases and 1 base, with 7 bases remaining between them. The CDR3 has 15 residues. Per the germline V gene, CDR1 is LGHNA and CDR2 is YSLEER. The CDR3 reads CASSQDMGSNQPQHF. Written as DNA, the CDR3 is TGCGCCAGCAGCCAAGATATGGGCAGCAATCAGCCCCAGCATTTT.

The CDR3 nucleotides read TGCAGCGTTTTTAGGACTAGCGGGAGTGAGGGCTCCTACGAGCAGTACTTC. Encoded protein: CSVFRTSGSEGSYEQYF. The chain has TRBV29-1 and TRBJ2-7, with 13 bases identical to TRBD2. This CDR3 spans 17 amino acids. V lost 5 bases to trimming and J lost 0 bases; unmatched junction nucleotides: 10. Looked up from germline, CDR1 is SQVTM and CDR2 is ANQGSEA.

The V and J genes are TRBV11-2 and TRBJ2-7, with TRBD1 as a possible D gene (5 bases). Germline assignment: CDR1 SGHAT and CDR2 FQNNGV. This CDR3 is 13 amino acids long. V gave up 5 bases and J gave up 7 bases, with 15 bases separating them. The DNA of the CDR3 is TGTGCCAGCAGCCTGGGAAGGGGTTGGGAGCAGTACTTC. Amino acid sequence: CASSLGRGWEQYF.

This chain's CDR3 is CSVEERSGRGYNEQFF. The CDR3 nucleotides read TGCAGCGTTGAAGAGAGGAGCGGGAGGGGCTACAATGAGCAGTTCTTC. The chain joins TRBV29-1 to TRBJ2-1; 10 bases line up with TRBD2. The germline V gene has CDR1 SQVTM and CDR2 ANQGSEA. With V trimmed by 0 bases and J by 3 bases, 5 bases remained unmatched. The CDR3 has 16 amino acids.

The CDR3 bases are TGTGCCAGCAGCTTCGCCACGGGACTAGCGGGAGGATATGAGCAGTTCTTC. The encoded protein is CASSFATGLAGGYEQFF. This chain joins TRBV7-6 and TRBJ2-1, with TRBD2 matching over 15 bases. Germline V gene sequence: CDR1 SGHVS, CDR2 FNYEAQ. This CDR3 is built from 17 residues. V lost 3 bases and J lost 8; bases outside the gene matches: 8.

This rearrangement joins TRBV11-2 to TRBJ2-7; 8 bases fit TRBD1. Looked up from germline, CDR1 is SGHAT and CDR2 is FQNNGV. CDR3 length: 16 residues. Losses at the gene ends were 0 bases for V and 6 bases for J; bases not matched to a gene: 10. CDR3 sequence reads: CASSLDPFPDRGEQYF. The CDR3 DNA is TGTGCCAGCAGCTTAGATCCCTTCCCCGACAGGGGCGAGCAGTACTTC.

V and J are TRBV5-1 and TRBJ1-2; possibly TRBD1 for D (6 bases). The germline V gene has CDR1 SGHRS and CDR2 YFSETQ. This CDR3 contains 14 residues. The ends were cut back, 4 bases at V and 3 bases at J, with 13 bases in the middle. The CDR3 reads CASSAGDADYGYTF. DNA for the CDR3: TGCGCCAGCAGCGCAGGGGACGCTGACTATGGCTACACCTTC.